This T cell receptor (beta chain) was sequenced for a study of cytomegalovirus exposure and HLA in healthy donors. In the study overall: When 350 to 500 donors were genotyped, around 77% of them were found to fall in the Caucasian-associated ancestry cluster. Study-wide results and limits: Several V segments, TRBV6-2 and TRBV6-3 among them, could not be told apart and were dropped. Published work reported that the classifier diagnosed cytomegalovirus status with high specificity and sensitivity.

Germline V gene lookup returns CDR1 SGHRS and CDR2 YFSETQ. The V and J ends lost 0 bases and 10 bases respectively, with 17 bases between them. This CDR3 is built from 16 residues. About this clone itself: Its antigen remains unknown.

Both 60 Vbeta primers and 13 Jbeta primers went into the PCR. Libraries were prepared by immunoSEQ multiplex PCR; TCRdb keeps only in-frame clonotypes and omits some of them. Of about 78,000 clones in the sample, more than 65% were seen once. Sequenced sample: PBMCs. The rearrangement joins TRBV5-1 to TRBJ1-6; possible D gene TRBD1, 5 bases. This TCR came from a middle-aged woman in good health and CMV-seropositive. Here the CDR3 reads CASSLVQGTVRSPLHF. As DNA, the CDR3 is TGCGCCAGCAGCTTGGTTCAGGGCACTGTTCGATCACCCCTCCACTTT. The complete variable domain, with remaining parts taken from reference TRBV5-1 and TRBJ1-6, reads KAGVTQTPRYLIKTRGQQVTLSCSPISGHRSVSWYQQTPGQGLQFLFEYFSETQRNKGNFPGRFSGRQFSNSRSEMNVSTLELGDSALYLCASSLVQGTVRSPLHFGNGTRLTVT.